The clone carrying this T cell receptor beta chain was seen ten or more times. The same CDR3 arises from other DNA sequences in this sample as well. This sample was taken from a study of shared clonotypes between healthy human individuals. V was clipped by 3 bases and J by 0 bases; unmatched bases: 4. The CDR3 contains 14 residues. The germline gives CDR1 SQVTM, CDR2 ANQGSEA. This table comes from immunoSEQ multiplex PCR, and its TCRdb copy is limited to in-frame clones, with some not included. The sample lists some 500,000 clones, roughly three quarters occurring once. Genomic DNA for unsorted samples, which was extracted with the QIAamp DNA Blood Mini kit, came from about 90 million PBMCs.

The material sequenced was PBMCs. The TCR comes from a woman aged 40 to 50 in good health. Some clones in this sample may be carry-over from other donors' samples. The chain couples TRBV29-1 to TRBJ1-1, with 7 bases that match TRBD1. The CDR3 reads CSVESQGVNTEAFF. The CDR3 bases are TGCAGCGTTGAGAGTCAGGGGGTGAACACTGAAGCTTTCTTT.